This section outlines one T cell receptor beta chain sequence together with its context. Antigen unknown. This specimen belongs to a study of cytomegalovirus exposure and HLA in healthy donors. Study-wide context: The approximately 120 validation repertoires were reported in a later analysis to have been generated on the same platform as the roughly 670 first-cohort repertoires. Broader study findings: The listing of roughly 160 TCR beta chains classed them as cytomegalovirus-associated.

From the 120-subject validation cohort, which was separate from the roughly 670-subject first cohort, the donors were drawn. Sequencing was performed with immunoSEQ multiplex PCR; in TCRdb, only in-frame clones are kept and a portion is missing. This sample has some 340,000 clones, with around 87% found just once. Sequenced: PBMCs. The clonotype originates from a woman in her twenties or thirties in good health and CMV-seropositive.

As DNA, the CDR3 is TGTGCCAGCAGCTTGGCTATCGGAAGCCAGCCCCAGCATTTT. Protein sequence: CASSLAIGSQPQHF. The chain couples TRBV5-6 to TRBJ1-5; D is uncertain. The length of the CDR3 is 14 residues. Germline V gene lookup returns CDR1 SGHDT and CDR2 YYEEEE. Between the trimmed V and J ends, which lost 0 bases and 7 bases, there was a span of 11 bases.